This T cell receptor beta chain was documented in a study of Graves' ophthalmopathy and Graves' hyperthyroidism. The V end lost 3 bases, the J end lost 1 base, and 16 bases lay between the germline ends. Per germline, CDR1 DFQATT and CDR2 SNEGSKA (reference sequence). This CDR3 is 16 amino acids long. This clonotype was observed many times. Transcripts of RNA were the source for amplifying TCR beta CDR3 regions. Second-round multiplex PCR followed a first-round RT-PCR using HTBI primers. MiXCR, applied by TCRdb to the multiplex PCR reads, yields one record per CDR3 protein. Among about 1.1 million distinct CDR3 sequences listed, about 35% were seen once.

Sequenced input: peripheral blood or thyroid tissue (not recorded which). The sequence derives from an adult man with Graves' hyperthyroidism. The chain employs TRBV20-1 and TRBJ1-5; D is possibly TRBD1 (5 bases). CDR3 coding DNA: TGCAGTGCTAGTGGGACGTACAGCCGAAGCAATCAGCCCCAGCATTTT. Amino acids: CSASGTYSRSNQPQHF.